These 22 T cell receptor beta chains share one sample of origin, sequenced in a study of prognosis after radiotherapy for stage I lung cancer. From genomic DNA, two-round multiplex PCR was used to amplify TCR beta CDR3. The use of primers specific to each TRBV and TRBJ gene characterized first-round PCR. TCRdb independently ran MiXCR on the multiplex PCR reads; one entry per CDR3 protein. The table shows some 15,000 distinct CDR3 sequences, with 55% to 70% occurring only once. The material sequenced was PBMCs, taken before or after stereotactic body radiation therapy (not recorded which). These receptors came from a donor at least 50 years old with non-small cell lung cancer.

Notes on this clonotype: Given a far larger clone just one base away, this is likely a sequencing read error. This chain joins TRBV11-2 and TRBJ1-1; D not resolved. The CDR3 totals 13 residues. The V end lost 2 bases, the J end lost 7 bases, and 11 bases lay between the germline ends. The germline V gene encodes CDR1 SGHAT and CDR2 FQNNGV. DNA of the CDR3: TGTGCCAGCAGCTTAAGGTGTAAGGGTGAAGCTTTCTTT. This translates into CASSLRCKGEAFF.

This clonotype counts as medium-sized. The chain recombines TRBV6-5 with TRBJ2-2; 7 bases match TRBD2. V was pared by 0 bases and J by 4 bases, with 5 bases of the junction left unmatched. The germline gives CDR1 MNHEY, CDR2 SVGAGI. The CDR3 covers 16 residues. The CDR3 spells CASSYSSGIGTGELFF. The CDR3, as DNA: TGTGCCAGCAGTTACTCCAGCGGGATTGGCACCGGGGAGCTGTTTTTT.

Remarks on this clonotype: A read error may produce the germline difference seen at one junction end. This chain links TRBV6-2 or TRBV6-3 with TRBJ2-7, with 13 bases fitting TRBD2. Germline V gives CDR1 MNHEY, CDR2 SVGEGT. The CDR3 runs to 14 residues. CDR3 loop: CATSGLAGVCEQYF. The CDR3 DNA follows: TGCGCCACTTCAGGACTAGCGGGAGTGTGCGAGCAGTACTTC.

In DNA form, the CDR3 reads TGTGCCAGTACCCAAGGGGGTCAGCCCCAGCATTTT. It codes for CASTQGGQPQHF. The chain recombines TRBV19 with TRBJ1-5; maybe TRBD1 (6 bases). The CDR3 sequence is 12 residues long. V was pared by 7 bases and J by 6 bases, with 10 bases between. CDR1 is LNHDA and CDR2 is SQIVND in the germline V gene (reference sequence).

Within the sample, this clonotype is medium-sized. This rearrangement joins TRBV7-2 to TRBJ2-1, with 9 positions matching TRBD2. Germline lookup yields CDR1 SGHTA and CDR2 FQGNSA. The length of the CDR3 is 17 residues. V lost 4 bases and J lost 2; bases outside the gene matches: 9. In DNA form, the CDR3 reads TGTACCAGCAGCTCTGCTAGGGCTAGCGGGACCTACAATGAGCAGTTCTTC. It translates to CTSSSARASGTYNEQFF. Full variable domain (outside the CDR3, taken from reference TRBV7-2 and TRBJ2-1): GAGVSQSPSNKVTEKGKDVELRCDPISGHTALYWYRQSLGQGLEFLIYFQGNSAPDKSGLPSDRFSAERTGGSVSTLTIQRTQQEDSAVYLCTSSSARASGTYNEQFFGPGTRLTVL.

By share of the sample, this clonotype is medium-sized. Its ends do not fully match the called genes, so a read error is possible. V gene TRBV12-3 or TRBV12-4 combines with J gene TRBJ2-3, with TRBD2 matching over 10 bases. The CDR3 loop spans 14 amino acids. In nucleotides, the CDR3 is TGTGCCAGCAGTCTAGCGGGAGTTACAGATACGCAGTATTTT. Encoded protein: CASSLAGVTDTQYF.

Many counts were recorded for this clonotype. The genes are TRBV5-4 and TRBJ2-3, with D possibly matching TRBD2 (6 bases). CDR3 size: 15 residues. V lost 0 bases and J lost 5, with 13 bases in between. CDR1 is SGHNT and CDR2 is YYREEE in the germline V gene (reference sequence). DNA for the CDR3: TGTGCCAGCAGCTTGGGCGGGAATTCGATAGATACGCAGTATTTT. Translating it yields CASSLGGNSIDTQYF.

CDR3 residues: CAWRRDSSPLHF. As DNA, the CDR3 is TGTGCCTGGCGCCGGGACAGTTCACCCCTCCACTTT. The J gene is TRBJ1-6, the V gene TRBV30, with 7 bases fitting TRBD1. The V and J ends lost 5 bases and 9 bases, in that order; junction bases with no gene match: 4. This CDR3 region has 12 residues. CDR1 is GTSNPN and CDR2 is SVGIG in the germline V gene (reference sequence).

The chain combines TRBV5-1 with TRBJ2-3; possible D gene TRBD2, 5 bases. With 4 bases removed from V and 6 bases from J, the gap between germline ends came to 12 bases. The germline V gene has CDR1 SGHRS and CDR2 YFSETQ. This CDR3 is built from 13 residues. The CDR3 loop is CASSDYSFDTQYF. The CDR3 nucleotides are TGCGCCAGCAGCGACTATTCCTTCGATACGCAGTATTTT.

The table lists this clonotype with a count of one. The chain is built from TRBV29-1 and TRBJ2-3; D is undetermined. The V end was cut by 4 bases, the J end by 1 base, with 12 bases between. The CDR3 covers 14 residues. CDR1 SQVTM and CDR2 ANQGSEA come from the germline V gene. The CDR3 loop reads CSVAVSVGTDTQYF. CDR3 DNA sequence: TGCAGCGTTGCAGTGAGTGTCGGCACAGATACGCAGTATTTT.

This clonotype has at least ten counts. The genes are TRBV10-3 and TRBJ2-7; TRBD2 agrees at 7 bases. Germline-derived CDR1 and CDR2 are ENHRY and SYGVKD. This CDR3 region has 13 residues. With V trimmed by 8 bases and J by 4 bases, 8 bases remained unmatched. This chain's CDR3 is CAIGYGTNYEQYF. CDR3 in DNA: TGTGCCATCGGGTACGGGACTAATTACGAGCAGTACTTC.

The rearrangement uses TRBV29-1 and TRBJ2-5; TRBD2 matches 7 bases. The CDR3 extends over 14 amino acids. Trimming removed 6 bases from V and 2 bases from J; junction bases left unmatched: 9. In germline, CDR1 is SQVTM, CDR2 ANQGSEA. The CDR3 sequence: CSVEMTSRQETQYF. The CDR3 region has the DNA TGCAGCGTGGAGATGACTAGCCGACAAGAGACCCAGTACTTC.

The V and J genes are TRBV5-1 and TRBJ2-2; TRBD1 matches 10 bases. CDR1 and CDR2 (germline): SGHRS, YFSETQ. The length of the CDR3 is 19 residues. The J segment lost 3 bases and the V segment lost 1 base, leaving 12 bases of the junction unmatched. The CDR3 reads CASSLRGQGREGYTGELFF. Here the CDR3 DNA reads TGCGCCAGCAGCTTGAGGGGACAGGGGAGAGAAGGCTACACCGGGGAGCTGTTTTTT.

Concerning this clonotype itself: A much larger clone sits a single nucleotide away, making a read error possible. The conserved closing phenylalanine or tryptophan is absent in this CDR3, likely reflecting a read error. Here the CDR3 reads CASSGGGNTIYL. DNA of the CDR3: TGTGCCAGCAGCGGTGGTGGAAACACCATATATCTT. The V and J genes are TRBV9 and TRBJ1-3, with D uncertain. The V and J ends lost 3 bases and 3 bases respectively, with 4 bases between them. Germline V gene lookup returns CDR1 SGDLS and CDR2 YYNGEE. The CDR3 extends over 12 amino acids.

As regards this clonotype: This may arise from a read error, as a much more abundant clone is one base away. The genes are TRBV7-6 and TRBJ1-1; 8 bases align to TRBD1. The V gene end was trimmed by 5 bases and the J gene end by 4 bases; junction bases not matched to a gene: 9. Germline V CDR1 and CDR2: SGHVS, FNYEAQ. The CDR3 extends over 15 amino acids. The CDR3 loop is CASSPEGQDSTEAFF. The CDR3 nucleotides are TGTGCCAGCAGCCCAGAGGGACAGGACTCCACTGAAGCTTTCTTT.

This chain connects TRBV19 to TRBJ2-1, with 13 nucleotides matching TRBD2. This CDR3 comprises 15 residues. Germline trimming cut 1 base from V and 6 bases from J; bases unmatched to any gene: 0. Germline-derived CDR1 and CDR2 are LNHDA and SQIVND (reference sequence). The CDR3 nucleotides read TGTGCCAGTAGTATAGGGACTAGCGGGGGCAATGAGCAGTTCTTC. It encodes CASSIGTSGGNEQFF.

This clonotype was counted many times. Sequence at one end of the junction differs from germline and may be a read error. The chain links TRBV3-1 to TRBJ2-7; D is tentatively TRBD1 or TRBD2 (6 bases each). This CDR3 has 18 amino acids. CDR1 LGHDT and CDR2 YNNKEL come from the germline V gene (reference sequence). The CDR3 spells CANSQASDPRGDYYEQYF. The DNA of the CDR3 is TGTGCCAACAGCCAGGCTAGCGACCCCAGGGGCGATTACTACGAGCAGTACTTC.

The chain has TRBV28 and TRBJ2-2, with D tentatively TRBD1 or TRBD2 (5 bases each). The CDR3 is 17 residues long. Germline CDR1 and CDR2: MDHEN and SYDVKM. Trimming removed 5 bases at V and 0 bases at J, with 16 bases between. The CDR3 DNA follows: TGTGCCAGCAGTCCCATCCCGGGACGGCCGAACACCGGGGAGCTGTTTTTT. This gives the protein CASSPIPGRPNTGELFF.

In its sample, this clonotype ranks as medium-sized. This chain links TRBV11-1 with TRBJ2-1, with 16 nucleotides matching TRBD2. Looked up from germline, CDR1 is SGHAT and CDR2 is FQDESV (reference sequence). With 4 bases clipped from V and 9 bases from J, the junction kept 9 bases outside the gene matches. CDR3 length: 17 residues. CDR3 bases: TGTGCCAGCAGCTCCACCCCGGGACTAGCGGGAGGGAGTGAGCAGTTCTTC. This encodes CASSSTPGLAGGSEQFF.

This clonotype has at least ten counts. Being one base from a much bigger clone, this may be a read error. J is TRBJ2-3 and V is TRBV4-3; D not certain. Gene TRBJ1-5 matches the end of the DNA better, so the J call may be wrong. The CDR3 is 16 amino acids. Germline V gives CDR1 LGHNA, CDR2 YSLEER. The CDR3 sequence is CASSQGASGSTDTQHF. DNA for the CDR3: TGCGCCAGCAGCCAAGGGGCTAGCGGGAGCACAGATACGCAGCATTTT.

The V call is TRBV30, the J call TRBJ2-1; the match to TRBD2 covers 10 bases. Trimming took 3 bases from V and 14 from J; bases not matched to a gene: 13. The CDR3 sequence is 14 residues long. The germline V gene encodes CDR1 GTSNPN and CDR2 SVGIG (reference sequence). The CDR3: CAWSAGGRSGREFF. The CDR3, as DNA: TGTGCCTGGAGCGCCGGGGGCCGGAGCGGGAGGGAGTTCTTC. Together with reference TRBV30 and TRBJ2-1, the CDR3 gives the full variable domain: SQTIHQWPATLVQPVGSPLSLECTVEGTSNPNLYWYRQAAGRGLQLLFYSVGIGQISSEVPQNLSASRPQDRQFILSSKKLLLSDSGFYLCAWSAGGRSGREFFGPGTRLTVL.

On this clonotype itself: A far larger clone lies a single base away; this is likely a read error. The gene calls are TRBV6-1 and TRBJ2-2, with TRBD2 as a possible D gene (6 bases). The V end was cut by 3 bases, the J end by 5 bases, with 13 bases between. CDR1 MNHNS and CDR2 SASEGT come from the germline V gene. The CDR3 is 15 residues long. CDR3 in amino acids: CASSESSVETGELFF. CDR3 nucleotide sequence: TGTGCCAGCAGTGAGTCTAGCGTGGAAACCGGGGAGCTGTTTTTT.